This T cell receptor beta chain is from a study of blood T cell repertoires in COVID-19. CDR1 is LNHNV and CDR2 is YYDKDF in the germline V gene (reference sequence). The V gene lost 0 bases and the J gene lost 4 bases, with 15 bases spanning the gap. The CDR3 spans 16 residues. Profiling relied on immunoSEQ multiplex PCR, and the TCRdb table lists in-frame clones only, not all of them. The data hold 150,000 to 200,000 clones, with 90% observed a single time. This chain connects TRBV15 to TRBJ1-2; no reliable D call. The receptor's source is a man in his fifties or sixties with active or convalescent COVID-19. The source material was peripheral blood. The CDR3 region is CATSRDQWPLVYGYTF. The CDR3 DNA is TGTGCCACCAGCAGAGATCAATGGCCGCTCGTCTATGGCTACACCTTC.